Presented here are 10 T cell receptor beta chains from one specimen sequenced in a study of beta chain features in type 1 diabetes. Expressed TCRB transcripts were sequenced because the isolated RNA had all been reverse transcribed beforehand. Assay used: immunoSEQ multiplex PCR; TCRdb lists only in-frame clones, some missing. The data show roughly 330,000 clones, roughly 11% seen once. Sequenced input: naive CD4+ T cells from blood. Receptor source: a woman in her 30s in good health.

The gene calls are TRBV7-9 and TRBJ2-1; 11 bases map to TRBD2. CDR1 and CDR2 from the germline V gene are SEHNR and FQNEAQ (reference sequence). CDR3 length equals 16 residues. V lost 6 bases and J lost 6; bases outside the gene matches: 10. CDR3 coding DNA: TGTGCCAGCAGACCTTCACTAGCGGGAGAGCCCAATGAGCAGTTCTTC. Amino acid sequence: CASRPSLAGEPNEQFF.

This clone was detected only a few times. The chain is built from TRBV7-3 and TRBJ2-7; perhaps TRBD1 as D (6 bases). There are 15 residues in the CDR3. The V gene lost 7 bases and the J gene lost 6 bases, with 22 bases spanning the gap. Germline CDR1 SGHTA, CDR2 FQGTGA. The CDR3 sequence is CASTYNRQASFEQYF. The CDR3 nucleotides read TGTGCCAGCACCTACAATCGACAGGCCTCTTTCGAGCAGTACTTC.

This sequence joins TRBV4-2 and TRBJ2-6; TRBD2 agrees at 11 bases. This CDR3 is 18 amino acids long. The ends lost 4 bases at V and 0 bases at J; junction bases unmatched: 5. From germline, CDR1 is LGHNA and CDR2 YNFKEQ. This CDR3 reads CASSRLAGSDSGANVLTF. In nucleotides, the CDR3 is TGTGCCAGCAGCCGACTAGCGGGAAGCGACTCTGGGGCCAACGTCCTGACTTTC.

This clone appeared a few times. The chain uses TRBV7-2 and TRBJ2-3; D is perhaps TRBD2 (6 bases). The V gene's germline CDR1 is SGHTA and CDR2 FQGNSA. Trimming took 1 base from V and 8 from J, leaving 16 bases between them. The CDR3 sequence is 15 residues long. The CDR3 protein is CASSLVRGPEGTQYF. CDR3 DNA sequence: TGTGCCAGCAGCTTAGTTCGGGGTCCGGAGGGTACGCAGTATTTT.

A single count supports this clone. The J gene is TRBJ2-5, the V gene TRBV2; 12 bases agree with TRBD1. The CDR3 contains 15 residues. The J segment lost 1 base and the V segment lost 7 bases, leaving 4 bases of the junction unmatched. Germline V gene lookup returns CDR1 SNHLY and CDR2 FYNNEI. This chain's CDR3 is CASTGTGGGQETQYF. CDR3 DNA: TGTGCCAGCACCGGGACAGGGGGCGGCCAAGAGACCCAGTACTTC.

The chain uses TRBV4-2 and TRBJ2-7, with TRBD2 identical over 12 bases. With 4 bases clipped from V and 2 bases from J, the junction kept 6 bases outside the gene matches. The CDR3 sequence is 16 residues long. CDR1 is LGHNA, CDR2 YNFKEQ, per germline. The CDR3 DNA is TGTGCCAGCAGCCGACGGACTAGCGGGGATACCTACGAGCAGTACTTC. It encodes CASSRRTSGDTYEQYF.

V and J are TRBV5-5 and TRBJ2-1; 9 positions agree with TRBD1. The CDR3 contains 14 residues. Germline values: CDR1 SGHKS, CDR2 YYEKEE (reference sequence). V shed 7 bases, J shed 6 bases, and the junction held 8 bases outside the gene matches. CDR3 DNA: TGTGCCAGCGCCCCCGGGACAGGGACCAATGAGCAGTTCTTC. Translated: CASAPGTGTNEQFF. Variable domain in full (rest from reference TRBV5-5 and TRBJ2-1): DAGVTQSPTHLIKTRGQQVTLRCSPISGHKSVSWYQQVLGQGPQFIFQYYEKEERGRGNFPDRFSARQFPNYSSELNVNALLLGDSALYLCASAPGTGTNEQFFGPGTRLTVL.

The chain is built from TRBV25-1 and TRBJ2-3; 12 bases fit TRBD1. Germline V CDR1 and CDR2: MGHDK, SYGVNS. The CDR3 runs to 17 residues. The junction had 9 bases not matched to a gene; V was cut back by 5 bases and J by 3 bases. The DNA for the CDR3 is TGTGCCAGCAGTAGGACGAGGGACAGGGGGCAAACAGATACGCAGTATTTT. Translated: CASSRTRDRGQTDTQYF.

The chain links TRBV18 to TRBJ1-5, with TRBD1 matching over 7 bases. Germline values: CDR1 KGHSH, CDR2 LQKENI. The length of the CDR3 is 14 residues. V was pared by 3 bases and J by 4 bases, with 3 bases of the junction left unmatched. The CDR3, as DNA: TGTGCCAGCTCACCCGACAGGGTTAATCAGCCCCAGCATTTT. It yields the protein CASSPDRVNQPQHF.

The chain joins TRBV4-3 to TRBJ2-1; 11 bases fit TRBD2. The CDR3 loop spans 18 amino acids. Germline assignment: CDR1 LGHNA and CDR2 YSLEER. J was trimmed by 4 bases and V by 2 bases; bases with no gene match: 10. CDR3: CASSQQYGLAGLYNEQFF. The CDR3 DNA reads as TGCGCCAGCAGCCAACAGTACGGACTAGCGGGCCTATACAATGAGCAGTTCTTC.